What follows is one T cell receptor beta chain and its context. The data belong to a study of shared clonotypes between healthy human individuals. The data were produced by immunoSEQ multiplex PCR, yet TCRdb's version contains in-frame clones alone and is incomplete. The table shows roughly 2.5 million clones, with more than 90% occurring only once. V gave up 0 bases and J gave up 4 bases, with 7 bases separating them. CDR1 and CDR2 from the germline V gene are SGHRS and YFSETQ. This CDR3 comprises 13 residues. The sequence was obtained from a young man in good health. The J gene is TRBJ2-5, the V gene TRBV5-1; D is uncertain. Sequencing was done on a sample of naive CD4+ T cells sorted from blood. Subset meaning: CD45RA+ positively selected. The CDR3 DNA is TGCGCCAGCAGCTTGGGGATAGGAGAGACCCAGTACTTC. Its protein is CASSLGIGETQYF.